A selection of T cell receptor beta chains follows, all from one sample in a study of blood T cell repertoires in COVID-19. Here immunoSEQ multiplex PCR was the method, and the copy in TCRdb shows in-frame clones only, minus some. The sample lists about 200,000 clones, roughly 86% occurring once. Sequencing was done on a sample of peripheral blood. The receptor set was obtained from a man younger than 35 with active or convalescent COVID-19. Each CDR3 is given with its conserved first and last residue. The order of the fields is V gene, D gene, clone size, J gene, CDR3 DNA, CDR3 protein. A D gene is named only where the DNA matches it firmly. Expanded clones get a size class; other rows say once, few or many, or leave the size out.

TRBV2	TRBD2	.	TRBJ2-5	TGTGCCAGCGCGGGGACTAGCGGGAGTGGAGAGACCCAGTACTTC	CASAGTSGSGETQYF
TRBV5-1	.	.	TRBJ1-1	TGCGCCAGCAGCTTGGAGGGACTCCCGAACACTGAAGCTTTCTTT	CASSLEGLPNTEAFF
TRBV10-1	TRBD2	.	TRBJ2-1	TGCGCCAGCAAGCCCGGGACTAGCGGGAGATCCTACAATGAGCAGTTCTTC	CASKPGTSGRSYNEQFF
TRBV5-1	.	.	TRBJ2-2	TGCGCCAGCAGCTTGATCAGGGCTCGGATCACCGGGGAGCTGTTTTTT	CASSLIRARITGELFF
TRBV18	.	few	TRBJ2-2	TGTGCCAGCTCACCCCCGGTGCAGGGAAGTATCTCCGGGGAGCTGTTTTTT	CASSPPVQGSISGELFF
TRBV27	TRBD2	.	TRBJ2-7	TGTGCCACCCACGGGACTAGCGGGACCCGAGCCTACGAGCAGTACTTC	CATHGTSGTRAYEQYF
TRBV5-6	TRBD1	.	TRBJ2-5	TGTGCCAGCAGCCCGTTAACCGGGACAGGGAACACCCAGTACTTC	CASSPLTGTGNTQYF
TRBV15	TRBD1	.	TRBJ1-1	TGTGCCACCAGCAGACCCGCGACAGGGGTGGCTGAAGCTTTCTTT	CATSRPATGVAEAFF
TRBV7-9	TRBD1	.	TRBJ2-7	TGTGCCAGCAGCTCCACAATAACAGGGGTCTACGAGCAGTACTTC	CASSSTITGVYEQYF
TRBV19	TRBD1	.	TRBJ1-4	TGTGCCAGTAGTATTTCGACAGGGCGGAACGAAAAACTGTTTTTT	CASSISTGRNEKLFF
TRBV24-1	.	.	TRBJ2-2	TGTGCCACCAGTGATTGGAGGGGCAACGGGGAGCTGTTTTTT	CATSDWRGNGELFF
TRBV2	.	.	TRBJ1-6	TGTGCCAGCAGTGTGGAGGGGCGTCGTAATTCACCCCTCCACTTT	CASSVEGRRNSPLHF
TRBV7-2	.	.	TRBJ1-5	TGTGCCAGCAGCCAAACTCCGATAGGACACGGTCTCAATCAGCCCCAGCATTTT	CASSQTPIGHGLNQPQHF
TRBV5-4	TRBD1	.	TRBJ2-1	TGTGCCAGCAGCCGTAGACAGGGGGGTGAGCAGTTCTTC	CASSRRQGGEQFF
TRBV11-2	TRBD1	once	TRBJ1-2	TGTGCCAGCAGCCGGACAGGGGACTATGGCTACACCTTC	CASSRTGDYGYTF
TRBV7-3	.	.	TRBJ1-5	TGTGCCAGCAGCTTAGACCGGGATCAGCCCCAGCATTTT	CASSLDRDQPQHF
TRBV30	TRBD1	.	TRBJ1-5	TGTGCCTGGAGTACCCGGGACAGGATCAATCAGCCCCAGCATTTT	CAWSTRDRINQPQHF
TRBV7-2	TRBD2	.	TRBJ2-5	TGTGCCAGCAGCTCTTTGGGGAGCGGGAGAGGAGAGACCCAGTACTTC	CASSSLGSGRGETQYF
TRBV2	.	.	TRBJ1-1	TGTGCCAGCGGCGACGCCAGGGGCTGGGACACTGAAGCTTTCTTT	CASGDARGWDTEAFF
TRBV13	.	.	TRBJ1-4	TGTGCCAGCAGCTTAAACGGGGGGCGCGATGAAAAACTGTTTTTT	CASSLNGGRDEKLFF
TRBV19	TRBD1	.	TRBJ2-3	TGTGCCAGTAGTATGCTGGACAGGCCCGCAGATACGCAGTATTTT	CASSMLDRPADTQYF
TRBV6-5	.	.	TRBJ2-5	TGTGCCAGCAGGCTCACCCTCGCAGGGGCATGGTCCCAGTACTTC	CASRLTLAGAWSQYF
TRBV29-1	TRBD2	.	TRBJ2-7	TGCAGCGTTCGGACTAGCGGGAACTACGAGCAGTACTTC	CSVRTSGNYEQYF
TRBV19	.	.	TRBJ1-1	TGTGCCAGTAGTTCGACAGGCGACACTGAAGCTTTCTTT	CASSSTGDTEAFF